This T cell receptor beta chain was captured by sequencing in a study of monozygotic twins with inflammatory bowel disease. Eight separate reactions per sample served to make cDNA. UMIs were attached via template switching, each with a 6-nucleotide sample barcode. The study subjected TCRalpha and TCRbeta cDNA to two nested PCRs of around 15 and 9 cycles. Reprocessing the 5' RACE reads, TCRdb reports a single entry for every CDR3 protein and omits DNA. This sample's clone table lists about 300,000 distinct CDR3 sequences. In the case of this clonotype: No antigen is known for it.

This CDR3 contains 15 residues. From germline, CDR1 is SGHRS and CDR2 YFSETQ. Study-wide points: People with IBD had fewer clonotypes in common with others than healthy twins did, especially with disease activity.

Sample: blood. The chain uses TRBV5-1 and TRBJ2-7; TCRdb designates TRBD2, a call that cannot be tested without DNA. The TCR sequence derives from a human donor with ulcerative colitis or Crohn's disease, or a healthy co-twin of an affected twin (not recorded which). CDR3 amino acids: CASRTRETLVGEQYF.